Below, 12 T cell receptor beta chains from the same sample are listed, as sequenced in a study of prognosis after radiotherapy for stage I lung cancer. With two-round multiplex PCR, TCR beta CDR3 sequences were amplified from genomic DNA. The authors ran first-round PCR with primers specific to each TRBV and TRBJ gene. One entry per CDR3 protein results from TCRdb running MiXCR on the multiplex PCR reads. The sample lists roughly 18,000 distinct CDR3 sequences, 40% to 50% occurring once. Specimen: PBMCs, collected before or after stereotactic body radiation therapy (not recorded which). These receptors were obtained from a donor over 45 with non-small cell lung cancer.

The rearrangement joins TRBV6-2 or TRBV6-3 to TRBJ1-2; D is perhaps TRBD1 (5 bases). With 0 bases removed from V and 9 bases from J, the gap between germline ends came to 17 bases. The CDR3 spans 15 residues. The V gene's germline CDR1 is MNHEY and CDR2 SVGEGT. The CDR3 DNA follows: TGTGCCAGCAGTTACTCGACCGGGGCAGTCGGTTGCTACACCTTC. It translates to CASSYSTGAVGCYTF.

CDR3 residues: CAWRDRGIRHTQYF. CDR3 DNA: TGTGCCTGGCGGGACAGGGGGATCCGCCATACGCAGTATTTT. V usage is TRBV30 and J usage is TRBJ2-3; 11 bases are shared with TRBD1. The CDR3 contains 14 residues. Germline V gene data show CDR1 as GTSNPN and CDR2 as SVGIG (reference sequence). The junction had 8 bases not matched to a gene; V was cut back by 5 bases and J by 7 bases.

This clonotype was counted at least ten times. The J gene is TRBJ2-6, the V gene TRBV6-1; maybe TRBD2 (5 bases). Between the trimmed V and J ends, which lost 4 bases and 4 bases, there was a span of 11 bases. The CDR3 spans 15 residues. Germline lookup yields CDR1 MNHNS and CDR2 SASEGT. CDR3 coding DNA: TGTGCCAGCAGTGTGTTCGGGGTAGGGGCCAACGTCCTGACTTTC. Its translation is CASSVFGVGANVLTF.

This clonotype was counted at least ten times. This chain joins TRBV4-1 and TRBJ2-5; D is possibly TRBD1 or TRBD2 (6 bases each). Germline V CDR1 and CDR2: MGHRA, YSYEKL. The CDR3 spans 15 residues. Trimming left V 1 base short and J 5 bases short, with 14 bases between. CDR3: CASSQVAGQRETQYF. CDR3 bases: TGCGCCAGCAGCCAAGTCGCGGGACAACGGGAGACCCAGTACTTC.

CDR3 protein: CASSQIAGGENTGELFF. The CDR3 DNA sequence: TGTGCCAGCAGCCAGATAGCGGGAGGGGAGAACACCGGGGAGCTGTTTTTT. The V call is TRBV7-7, the J call TRBJ2-2; TRBD2 matches at 11 bases. The V gene end was trimmed by 5 bases and the J gene end by 1 base; junction bases not matched to a gene: 6. In germline, CDR1 is SSHAT, CDR2 FNYEAQ (reference sequence). The CDR3 contains 17 residues.

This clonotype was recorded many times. CDR3 coding DNA: TGTGCCAGCAGTGAAATTTTCGGGAGTAGCACAGATACGCAGTATTTT. It encodes CASSEIFGSSTDTQYF. This chain joins TRBV6-1 and TRBJ2-3; maybe TRBD2 (6 bases). The CDR3 is 16 residues long. V lost 2 bases, J lost 0 bases, and 12 bases lay in between. Germline lookup yields CDR1 MNHNS and CDR2 SASEGT.

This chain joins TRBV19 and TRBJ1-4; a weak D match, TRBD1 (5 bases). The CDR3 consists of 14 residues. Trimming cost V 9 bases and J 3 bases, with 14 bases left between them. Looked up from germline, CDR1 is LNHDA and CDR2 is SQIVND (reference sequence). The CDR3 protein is CASSPGTSNEKLFF. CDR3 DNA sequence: TGTGCCAGCTCTCCCGGGACCTCTAATGAAAAACTGTTTTTT.

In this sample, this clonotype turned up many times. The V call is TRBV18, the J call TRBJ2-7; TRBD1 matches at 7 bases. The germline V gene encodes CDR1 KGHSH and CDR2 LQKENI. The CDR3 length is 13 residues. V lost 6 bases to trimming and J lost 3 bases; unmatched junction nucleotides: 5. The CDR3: CASSPGQNYEQYF. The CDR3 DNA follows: TGTGCCAGCTCCCCGGGACAGAACTACGAGCAGTACTTC.

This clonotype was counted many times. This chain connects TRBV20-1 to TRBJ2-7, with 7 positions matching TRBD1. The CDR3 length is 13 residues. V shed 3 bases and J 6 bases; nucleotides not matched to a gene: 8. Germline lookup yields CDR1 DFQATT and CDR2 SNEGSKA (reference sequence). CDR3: CSASLGTAFEQYF. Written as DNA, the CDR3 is TGCAGTGCTAGCTTGGGGACAGCATTCGAGCAGTACTTC.

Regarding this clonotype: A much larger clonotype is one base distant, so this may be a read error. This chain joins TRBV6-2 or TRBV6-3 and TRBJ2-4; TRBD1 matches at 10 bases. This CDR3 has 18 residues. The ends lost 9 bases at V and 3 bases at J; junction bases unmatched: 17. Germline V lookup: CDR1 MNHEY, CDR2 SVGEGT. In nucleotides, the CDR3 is TGTGCCAGTCGAAACGGGAGGACAGGGGGATCGGACAAAAACATTCAGTACTTC. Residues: CASRNGRTGGSDKNIQYF.

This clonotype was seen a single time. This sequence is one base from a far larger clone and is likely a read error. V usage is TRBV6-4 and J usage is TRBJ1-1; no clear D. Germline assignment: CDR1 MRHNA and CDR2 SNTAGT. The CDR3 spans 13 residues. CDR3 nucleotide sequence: TGTGCCAGCAGTAGCACGGAGAACACTGAAGATTTCTTT. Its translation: CASSSTENTEDFF.

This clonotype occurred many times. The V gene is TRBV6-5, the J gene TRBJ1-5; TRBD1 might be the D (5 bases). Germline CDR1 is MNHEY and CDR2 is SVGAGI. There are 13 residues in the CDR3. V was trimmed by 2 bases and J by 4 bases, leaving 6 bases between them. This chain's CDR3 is CASSYGGNQPQHF. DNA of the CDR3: TGTGCCAGCAGTTACGGGGGAAATCAGCCCCAGCATTTT.